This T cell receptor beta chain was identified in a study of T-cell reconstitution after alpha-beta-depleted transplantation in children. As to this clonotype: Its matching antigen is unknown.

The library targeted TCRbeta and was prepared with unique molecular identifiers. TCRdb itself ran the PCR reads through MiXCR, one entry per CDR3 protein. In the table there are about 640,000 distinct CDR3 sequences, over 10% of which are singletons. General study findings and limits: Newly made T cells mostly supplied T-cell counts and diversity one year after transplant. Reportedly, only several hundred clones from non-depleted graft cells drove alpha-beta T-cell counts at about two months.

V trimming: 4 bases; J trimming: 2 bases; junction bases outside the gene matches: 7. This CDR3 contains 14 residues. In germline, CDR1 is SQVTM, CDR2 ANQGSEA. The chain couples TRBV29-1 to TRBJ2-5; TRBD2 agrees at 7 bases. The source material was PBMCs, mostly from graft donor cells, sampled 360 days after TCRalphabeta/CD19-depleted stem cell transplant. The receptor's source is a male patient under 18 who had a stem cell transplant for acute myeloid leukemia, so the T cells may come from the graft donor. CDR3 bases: TGCAGCGTTGCGAGTAGCGGGTTGCAAGAGACCCAGTACTTC. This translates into CSVASSGLQETQYF.